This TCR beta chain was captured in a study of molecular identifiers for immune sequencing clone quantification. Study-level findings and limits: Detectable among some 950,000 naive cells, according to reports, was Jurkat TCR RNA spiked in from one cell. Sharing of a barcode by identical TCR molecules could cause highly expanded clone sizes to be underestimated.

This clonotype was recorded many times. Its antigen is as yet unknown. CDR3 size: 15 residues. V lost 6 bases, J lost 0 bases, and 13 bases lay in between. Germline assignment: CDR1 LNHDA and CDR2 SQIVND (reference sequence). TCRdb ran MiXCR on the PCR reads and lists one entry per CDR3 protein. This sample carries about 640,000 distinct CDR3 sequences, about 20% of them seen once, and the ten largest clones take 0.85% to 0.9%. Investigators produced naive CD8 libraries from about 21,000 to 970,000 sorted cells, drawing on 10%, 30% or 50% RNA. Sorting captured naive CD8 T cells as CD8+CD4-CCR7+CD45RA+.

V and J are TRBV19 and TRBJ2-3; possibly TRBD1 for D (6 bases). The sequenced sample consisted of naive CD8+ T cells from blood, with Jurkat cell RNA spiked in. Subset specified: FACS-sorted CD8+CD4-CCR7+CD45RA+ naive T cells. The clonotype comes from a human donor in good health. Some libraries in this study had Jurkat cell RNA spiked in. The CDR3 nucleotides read TGTGCCAGTAGCGAAAGGGACACCAGCACAGATACGCAGTATTTT. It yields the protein CASSERDTSTDTQYF. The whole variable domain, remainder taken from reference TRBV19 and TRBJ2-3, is DGGITQSPKYLFRKEGQNVTLSCEQNLNHDAMYWYRQDPGQGLRLIYYSQIVNDFQKGDIAEGYSVSREKKESFPLTVTSAQKNPTAFYLCASSERDTSTDTQYFGPGTRLTVL.